This T cell receptor beta chain appears in the sequencing data of a study of blood T cell repertoires in COVID-19. The table lists this clone with a few counts. The CDR3 consists of 12 residues. Trimming cost V 0 bases and J 9 bases, with 7 bases left between them. The germline V gene encodes CDR1 LGHDT and CDR2 YNNKEL (reference sequence). Produced via immunoSEQ multiplex PCR; TCRdb's table is partial and in-frame only. The sample carries 160,000 or so clones, about four fifths recorded once. The TCR sequence derives from an older woman with COVID-19, enrolled during active disease. V and J are TRBV3-1 (or the pseudogene TRBV3-2) and TRBJ2-3; D perhaps matches TRBD2 (6 bases). The sample taken for sequencing was peripheral blood. The CDR3 protein is CASSQEGLTQYF. The CDR3 DNA reads TGTGCCAGCAGCCAAGAAGGACTAACGCAGTATTTT.